This TCR beta chain was found in a study of cytomegalovirus exposure and HLA in healthy donors. Study observations and caveats: Per a later analysis, HLA-associated TCR beta chains showed more clonal expansion than other, equally common TCR beta chains. A list of 150 to 200 TCR beta chains associated with cytomegalovirus was given. In vitro work confirmed that three CMV-associated chains recognize CMV antigens.

The primer mix had 60 Vbeta and 13 Jbeta primers. TCRdb's copy holds only in-frame clones and misses some; the assay was immunoSEQ multiplex PCR. The sample contains about 77,000 clones, about 80% of which appear only once. The CDR3 loop spans 13 amino acids. Germline V CDR1 and CDR2: MNHEY, SMNVEV (reference sequence). Trimming removed 8 bases from V and 1 base from J, with 12 bases in between. This clone was seen only once. The antigen is undetermined. The sample consisted of PBMCs. This receptor was identified in a man aged 35-49 years in good health and CMV-seronegative. The chain employs TRBV27 and TRBJ2-7; D remains ambiguous. CDR3 sequence reads: CASGTVESYEQYF. Written as DNA, the CDR3 is TGTGCCAGCGGAACGGTGGAGTCCTACGAGCAGTACTTC.